The 22 T cell receptor beta chains presented below share a single source sample, sequenced in a study of T cell responses to AZD1222 COVID-19 vaccine. Sequencing used immunoSEQ multiplex PCR; TCRdb keeps in-frame clones, though not all of them. The sample yields tens of thousands of clones, roughly 75% seen once. Sequencing used peripheral blood, obtained on day 0 of AZD1222 vaccination. The source is an adult in good health.

The genes are TRBV2 and TRBJ2-3; TRBD1 might be the D (5 bases). V was clipped by 5 bases and J by 9 bases, with 18 bases between them. This CDR3 is 14 amino acids long. CDR1 and CDR2 (germline): SNHLY, FYNNEI. CDR3 in DNA: TGTGCCAGCAGTTTGTGGTGGGGCAGCAGGACGCAGTATTTT. It codes for CASSLWWGSRTQYF.

The CDR3 DNA sequence: TGTGCCAGCTCACCGGGACAGGGGCACTACGAGCAGTACTTC. It codes for CASSPGQGHYEQYF. The chain links TRBV18 to TRBJ2-7; 10 positions agree with TRBD1. There are 14 residues in the CDR3. Germline-derived CDR1 and CDR2 are KGHSH and LQKENI. The trim removed 3 bases at V and 3 bases at J, leaving 2 bases unmatched. The full variable domain, completed using reference TRBV18 and TRBJ2-7, is NAGVMQNPRHLVRRRGQEARLRCSPMKGHSHVYWYRQLPEEGLKFMVYLQKENIIDESGMPKERFSAEFPKEGPSILRIQQVVRGDSAAYFCASSPGQGHYEQYFGPGTRLTVT.

This clone was detected once. This rearrangement joins TRBV5-1 to TRBJ2-5; D possibly corresponds to TRBD1 (6 bases). V was trimmed by 0 bases and J by 2 bases, leaving 8 bases between them. There are 14 residues in the CDR3. Germline V CDR1 and CDR2: SGHRS, YFSETQ. CDR3 nucleotides: TGCGCCAGCAGCTTGGACAGGGTGCAAGAGACCCAGTACTTC. Residues: CASSLDRVQETQYF.

The J gene is TRBJ2-3, the V gene TRBV11-3; 9 positions agree with TRBD1. The CDR3 sequence is 13 residues long. V lost 5 bases to trimming and J lost 6 bases; unmatched junction nucleotides: 3. Germline assignment: CDR1 SGHNT and CDR2 YENEEA. CDR3 in amino acids: CASSAGQGDTQYF. Written as DNA, the CDR3 is TGTGCCAGCAGCGCGGGACAGGGTGATACGCAGTATTTT.

This sequence joins TRBV28 and TRBJ1-6; D perhaps matches TRBD1 (6 bases). This CDR3 contains 14 residues. Germline V lookup: CDR1 MDHEN, CDR2 SYDVKM. V was shortened by 8 bases and J by 10 bases, with 18 bases between the two germline ends. The CDR3 spells CASSLPGQQSPLHF. As DNA, the CDR3 is TGTGCCAGCTCCCTACCCGGACAGCAGTCACCCCTCCACTTT.

The chain couples TRBV7-7 to TRBJ2-2; TRBD1 matches 11 bases. The CDR3 covers 16 residues. V lost 6 bases, J lost 4 bases, and 7 bases stayed unmatched. Germline V CDR1 and CDR2: SSHAT, FNYEAQ (reference sequence). As DNA, the CDR3 is TGTGCCAGCAGACCCCCCGGGACAGGGGGCACCGGGGAGCTGTTTTTT. Protein sequence: CASRPPGTGGTGELFF.

The chain carries TRBV6-5 and TRBJ1-2, with TRBD1 as a possible D gene (5 bases). CDR1 and CDR2 from the germline V gene are MNHEY and SVGAGI. The CDR3 loop spans 13 amino acids. The ends were cut back, 8 bases at V and 3 bases at J, with 13 bases in the middle. The CDR3 protein is CASQDSIYYGYTF. The CDR3 DNA reads as TGTGCCAGCCAAGACAGTATATACTATGGCTACACCTTC.

This clone has just one count. The chain links TRBV24-1 to TRBJ2-5; weak D call: TRBD1 (6 bases). The V end lost 1 base, the J end lost 1 base, and 15 bases lay between the germline ends. The germline gives CDR1 KGHDR, CDR2 SFDVKD. This CDR3 region has 17 residues. The CDR3 sequence: CATSDLPVLGGQETQYF. The CDR3, as DNA: TGTGCCACCAGTGATTTACCGGTTCTAGGGGGCCAAGAGACCCAGTACTTC.

V is TRBV13 and J is TRBJ2-7; D perhaps matches TRBD1 (6 bases). Trimming pared 4 bases from V and 6 bases from J, leaving 13 bases between. CDR1 is PRHDT, CDR2 FYEKMQ, per germline (reference sequence). The length of the CDR3 is 13 residues. CDR3 bases: TGTGCCAGCAGCTCCCCAGGGGTAACCGAGCAGTACTTC. It specifies CASSSPGVTEQYF.

The chain has TRBV5-6 and TRBJ1-5; maybe TRBD1 (5 bases). The CDR3 sequence is 15 residues long. Germline V lookup: CDR1 SGHDT, CDR2 YYEEEE. The V end was cut by 0 bases, the J end by 1 base, with 8 bases between. The CDR3, as DNA: TGTGCCAGCAGCTTGGCGGGGGGAAGCAATCAGCCCCAGCATTTT. Encoded protein: CASSLAGGSNQPQHF.

V and J are TRBV10-1 and TRBJ2-7; 12 bases align to TRBD1. V was clipped by 7 bases and J by 7 bases; unmatched bases: 8. CDR3 size: 14 residues. Looked up from germline, CDR1 is WNHNN and CDR2 is SYGVQD (reference sequence). The CDR3 loop reads CASTAGQGAREQYF. The CDR3 coding sequence is TGCGCCAGCACAGCGGGACAGGGGGCTCGGGAGCAGTACTTC.

This chain links TRBV28 with TRBJ2-7, with a possible D match to TRBD1 (6 bases). Trimming pared 10 bases from V and 2 bases from J, leaving 12 bases between. The length of the CDR3 is 12 residues. The germline gives CDR1 MDHEN, CDR2 SYDVKM. CDR3 region: CAIEGVTYEQYF. In DNA form, the CDR3 reads TGTGCCATCGAGGGGGTAACCTACGAGCAGTACTTC.

This clone was seen a handful of times. J is TRBJ1-3 and V is TRBV7-2; possibly TRBD1 for D (5 bases). Germline V gene sequence: CDR1 SGHTA, CDR2 FQGNSA. Between the trimmed V and J ends, which lost 5 bases and 0 bases, there was a span of 11 bases. The CDR3 runs 15 residues. DNA of the CDR3: TGTGCCAGCAGCCACGACAGCTTCTCTGGAAACACCATATATTTT. This codes for CASSHDSFSGNTIYF.

The genes are TRBV9 and TRBJ2-7; 7 bases are a match to TRBD1. V lost 4 bases and J lost 3; bases outside the gene matches: 4. The CDR3 is made up of 13 amino acids. Germline V gene lookup returns CDR1 SGDLS and CDR2 YYNGEE. The CDR3 DNA follows: TGTGCCAGCAGCTCCGGGACAGACTACGAGCAGTACTTC. This codes for CASSSGTDYEQYF.

The J gene is TRBJ2-2, the V gene TRBV28; 11 nucleotides agree with TRBD2. The ends lost 6 bases at V and 6 bases at J; junction bases unmatched: 3. The CDR3 has 14 residues. CDR1 and CDR2 (germline): MDHEN, SYDVKM. Here the CDR3 reads CASSTSGGSGELFF. DNA of the CDR3: TGTGCCAGCAGCACTAGCGGGGGATCCGGGGAGCTGTTTTTT.

This clone was recorded once. The genes are TRBV2 and TRBJ1-5, with D possibly TRBD1 on 6 matching bases. The germline V gene encodes CDR1 SNHLY and CDR2 FYNNEI. This CDR3 has 13 residues. The V end was cut by 3 bases, the J end by 7 bases, with 10 bases between. In DNA, the CDR3 is TGTGCCAGCAGTGAGTCCAGGGGCCAGCCCCAGCATTTT. As protein: CASSESRGQPQHF.

The V and J genes are TRBV19 and TRBJ1-5, with D possibly being TRBD1 (5 bases). This CDR3 spans 14 amino acids. Trimming pared 3 bases from V and 5 bases from J, leaving 11 bases between. The germline CDR1 and CDR2 sequences are LNHDA and SQIVND (reference sequence). CDR3 in DNA: TGTGCCAGTAGTATTAAGCAGGGCGATCAGCCCCAGCATTTT. This gives the protein CASSIKQGDQPQHF.

The sample holds a few counts of this clone. The chain uses TRBV6-4 and TRBJ2-3, with D perhaps matching TRBD1 (8 bases). The CDR3 is 14 amino acids. The germline CDR1 and CDR2 sequences are MRHNA and SNTAGT. Deletions cut 5 bases from V and 6 bases from J, with 15 bases between. CDR3 coding DNA: TGTGCCAGCAGTTCCGGACAGGGAGGGGATACGCAGTATTTT. This gives the protein CASSSGQGGDTQYF.

This chain connects TRBV19 to TRBJ2-2; possible D gene TRBD1, 6 bases. V was shortened by 3 bases and J by 2 bases, with 10 bases between the two germline ends. The CDR3 runs 15 residues. The germline V gene encodes CDR1 LNHDA and CDR2 SQIVND (reference sequence). CDR3 sequence (DNA): TGTGCCAGTAGTATTTTGGACAGAAACACCGGGGAGCTGTTTTTT. Translated: CASSILDRNTGELFF.

CDR3 loop: CASSLKAGDYGYTF. CDR3 sequence (DNA): TGTGCCAGCAGTTTAAAGGCAGGGGACTATGGCTACACCTTC. The genes are TRBV5-6 and TRBJ1-2, with D possibly matching TRBD1 (6 bases). V lost 5 bases and J lost 3, with 14 bases in between. The CDR3 contains 14 residues. The germline V gene encodes CDR1 SGHDT and CDR2 YYEEEE.

This chain links TRBV5-1 with TRBJ1-4; D gene uncertain. The CDR3 has 13 residues. Germline CDR1 reads SGHRS; CDR2 reads YFSETQ. Trimming shortened V by 6 bases and J by 3 bases, and 9 bases separated the two germline ends. The CDR3 sequence: CASTRSPNEKLFF. Here the CDR3 DNA reads TGCGCCAGCACACGCAGCCCTAATGAAAAACTGTTTTTT.

V gene TRBV5-4 combines with J gene TRBJ2-7; D remains ambiguous. There are 14 residues in the CDR3. The germline CDR1 and CDR2 sequences are SGHNT and YYREEE (reference sequence). V lost 0 bases, J lost 2 bases, and 9 bases lay in between. This CDR3 reads CASSLGLGPYEQYF. CDR3 nucleotide sequence: TGTGCCAGCAGCTTGGGTCTAGGGCCCTACGAGCAGTACTTC.